The clone carrying this TCR beta chain was detected a few times. Its antigen is currently unknown. The data were obtained in a study of blood T cells in healthy people across ages. Whole-study results and caveats: Researchers said unsorted PBMCs prevented a conclusive naive versus antigen-experienced comparison. The long-lived group displayed more naive CD4+ cells, plus higher diversity, than the aged donors did. One million T cells yielded diversity estimates that were considered underestimates.

Sample-barcoded 5' priming and a J-beta primer mix drove a second PCR of 7 to 11 cycles. TCRdb used MiXCR to reprocess the 5' RACE reads, holding one entry per CDR3 protein. The table shows some 750,000 distinct CDR3 sequences, with approximately 22% occurring only once. CDR3 size: 15 residues. Germline CDR1 is SGHAT and CDR2 is FQNNGV. Each donor had about 9.6 milliliters of peripheral blood drawn. This chain joins TRBV11-2 and TRBJ2-5; the D is unclear. The J call is in doubt because the DNA end fits TRBJ2-7 better. Sequenced input: blood. The TCR comes from a man in his sixties or seventies in good health. This CDR3 is CASTSTARRSYEQYF. CDR3 sequence (DNA): TGTGCCAGCACCTCCACGGCGAGGCGCTCCTACGAGCAGTACTTC.